This TCR beta chain is from a study of spatial heterogeneity in lung cancer. Study-level background: TCR and UMI combinations that were unique each appeared, on average, more than ten times in raw reads.

Whole-study findings and limits: TCRs found ubiquitously expanded in tumor appeared in blood more at resection than at follow-up.

This clonotype was found many times. Its antigen is as yet unknown. Time point specified: sample taken at primary tumor resection. The donor group consisted of approximately 77 patients who had untreated, early-stage non-small cell lung cancer. Germline CDR1 is SGHRS and CDR2 is YFSETQ. V was pared by 4 bases and J by 0 bases, with 18 bases between. This CDR3 comprises 17 residues. Unique molecular identifiers tagged every individual TCR cDNA molecule. MiXCR, applied by TCRdb to the 5' RACE reads, yields one record per CDR3 protein. The profile shows 24,000 or so distinct CDR3 sequences, approximately 3% of them singletons.

The TCR originated in a female donor with early-stage non-small cell lung cancer. Sequences were derived from PBMCs, sampled at surgery. V is TRBV5-1 and J is TRBJ2-3, with D possibly matching TRBD2 (6 bases). CDR3 bases: TGCGCCAGCAGCAAGCCCTCTAGCGCAACTAGCACAGATACGCAGTATTTT. It codes for CASSKPSSATSTDTQYF.